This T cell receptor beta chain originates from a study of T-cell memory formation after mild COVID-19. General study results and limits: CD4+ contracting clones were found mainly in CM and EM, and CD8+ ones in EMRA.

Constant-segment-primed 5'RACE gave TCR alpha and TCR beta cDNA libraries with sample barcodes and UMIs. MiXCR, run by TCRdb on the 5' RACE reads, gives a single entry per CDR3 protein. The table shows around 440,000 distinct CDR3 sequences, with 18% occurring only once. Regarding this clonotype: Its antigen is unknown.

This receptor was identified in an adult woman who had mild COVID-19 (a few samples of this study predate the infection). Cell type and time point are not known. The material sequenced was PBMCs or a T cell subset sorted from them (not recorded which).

Here the CDR3 DNA reads TGTGCCAGCAGTGTGGACAGACTACCATCCCCTTCTCGTTCACCCCTCCACTTT. Translated: CASSVDRLPSPSRSPLHF. The rearrangement links TRBV25-1 to TRBJ1-6; D may be TRBD1 (6 bases). Trimming removed 4 bases from V and 9 bases from J, with 25 bases in between. CDR1 and CDR2 (germline): MGHDK, SYGVNS. This CDR3 region has 18 residues.